Listed here are 10 T cell receptor beta chains from one sample, sequenced in a study of T cell repertoires in cytomegalovirus infection. No antigen is known for these receptors. TCRdb reanalysed the reads using MiXCR and keeps one entry per CDR3 protein. Among more than 250,000 distinct CDR3 sequences, around 25% were seen once, and the ten largest hold 10% to 15%. Here the sequenced sample was cultured PBMCs, taken from culture after CMV antigen stimulation. The receptors originated from a human donor in good health (CMV status not recorded). Some clones in this sample may be carry-over from other donors' samples.

The chain is built from TRBV7-2 and TRBJ1-6; D is unresolved. V was cut by 7 bases and J by 7 bases, with 11 bases left in between. This CDR3 contains 13 residues. Per the germline V gene, CDR1 is SGHTA and CDR2 is FQGNSA. In DNA, the CDR3 is TGTGCCAGCACTCCCCTCAACAATTCACCCCTCCACTTT. Its protein product is CASTPLNNSPLHF.

V usage is TRBV27 and J usage is TRBJ2-1; 9 bases map to TRBD1. Germline trimming cut 6 bases from V and 12 bases from J; bases unmatched to any gene: 12. The CDR3 is 14 residues long. Per germline, CDR1 MNHEY and CDR2 SMNVEV (reference sequence). The CDR3 is CASRSRDRVYGQFF. In DNA, the CDR3 is TGTGCCAGCAGGAGCCGGGACAGGGTTTATGGGCAGTTCTTC.

This chain links TRBV6-6 with TRBJ2-7; TRBD1 agrees at 12 bases. This CDR3 is 15 amino acids long. The trim removed 4 bases at V and 5 bases at J, leaving 6 bases unmatched. The germline gives CDR1 MNHNY, CDR2 SVGAGI (reference sequence). The DNA of the CDR3 is TGTGCCAGCAGTTCCCCGGGACAGGGGGCGAACGAGCAGTACTTC. It translates to CASSSPGQGANEQYF.

This clonotype was counted between two and nine times. The CDR3 coding sequence is TGTGCCACCGGCGGGTCAACTAGCTCCTATAATTCACCCCTCCACTTT. Translated, it gives CATGGSTSSYNSPLHF. The rearrangement joins TRBV27 to TRBJ1-6; no clear D. Germline values: CDR1 MNHEY, CDR2 SMNVEV (reference sequence). The length of the CDR3 is 16 residues. V shed 10 bases and J shed 0 bases, with 16 bases lying between them.

This clonotype has only a few counts. This rearrangement joins TRBV6-5 to TRBJ2-3, with TRBD1 identical over 7 bases. V gave up 2 bases and J gave up 3 bases; unmatched junction bases: 5. Looked up from germline, CDR1 is MNHEY and CDR2 is SVGAGI. This CDR3 region has 15 residues. CDR3 nucleotide sequence: TGTGCCAGCAGTTACACCGAGGACAGGACAGATACGCAGTATTTT. Residues: CASSYTEDRTDTQYF.

This clonotype was counted between two and nine times. The chain recombines TRBV7-9 with TRBJ2-5; D call uncertain. The CDR3 loop spans 11 amino acids. CDR1 is SEHNR, CDR2 FQNEAQ, per germline (reference sequence). Trimming removed 5 bases from V and 7 bases from J, with 8 bases in between. This CDR3 reads CASSLDGTQYF. CDR3 DNA: TGTGCCAGCAGCCTCGATGGGACCCAGTACTTC.

The rearrangement joins TRBV7-8 to TRBJ2-5; 10 nucleotides align to TRBD1. Trimming cost V 5 bases and J 4 bases; bases outside gene matches: 10. The CDR3 has 16 amino acids. The V gene's germline CDR1 is SGHVS and CDR2 FQNEAQ. CDR3 coding DNA: TGTGCCAGCAGCCAAACCGGGACAGGGGCTCGAGAGACCCAGTACTTC. Amino acids: CASSQTGTGARETQYF.

The rearrangement uses TRBV7-2 and TRBJ2-7; either TRBD1 or TRBD2 may supply D (7 bases each). Germline V gene sequence: CDR1 SGHTA, CDR2 FQGNSA. The CDR3 contains 17 residues. The V gene lost 1 base and the J gene lost 0 bases, with 16 bases spanning the gap. The chain's CDR3 is CASSLERGRGPSYEQYF. CDR3 bases: TGTGCCAGCAGCTTAGAAAGGGGGCGGGGGCCCTCCTACGAGCAGTACTTC.

The V call is TRBV7-8, the J call TRBJ2-5; no clear D. The CDR3 covers 13 residues. V lost 2 bases and J lost 2, with 6 bases in between. The germline V gene has CDR1 SGHVS and CDR2 FQNEAQ. The chain's CDR3 is CASSLPLQETQYF. Written as DNA, the CDR3 is TGTGCCAGCAGCTTACCACTTCAAGAGACCCAGTACTTC.

The gene calls are TRBV18 and TRBJ1-1; the D gene is possibly TRBD1 (5 bases). This CDR3 has 15 amino acids. Germline loops: CDR1 KGHSH, CDR2 LQKENI. V was trimmed by 2 bases and J by 1 base, leaving 11 bases between them. CDR3 nucleotides: TGTGCCAGCTCACCAGTTAACAGGCCGAACACTGAAGCTTTCTTT. Protein product: CASSPVNRPNTEAFF. Full variable domain (outside the CDR3, taken from reference TRBV18 and TRBJ1-1): NAGVMQNPRHLVRRRGQEARLRCSPMKGHSHVYWYRQLPEEGLKFMVYLQKENIIDESGMPKERFSAEFPKEGPSILRIQQVVRGDSAAYFCASSPVNRPNTEAFFGQGTRLTVV.